This TCR beta chain was observed in a study of T cell changes during pregnancy in multiple sclerosis. Clones were read by immunoSEQ multiplex PCR, and TCRdb kept only the in-frame ones, dropping some. This table has around 4,000 clones, just over 85% appearing once. Trimming pared 2 bases from V and 10 bases from J, leaving 14 bases between. CDR3 size: 13 residues. Germline V gene data show CDR1 as MNHNS and CDR2 as SASEGT. This clone was picked up one time. The sample was CD8+ T cells from peripheral blood mononuclear cells, taken in the first trimester of pregnancy. V is TRBV6-1 and J is TRBJ1-1, with D tentatively TRBD1 (6 bases). This clonotype was sampled from a female donor in good health, enrolled as a control in a pregnancy study. CDR3 amino acids: CASSEPGEIAAFF. CDR3 DNA sequence: TGTGCCAGCAGTGAACCAGGGGAGATAGCAGCTTTCTTT.